A single sample gave rise to the 5 T cell receptor beta chains below, sequenced in a study of shared clonotypes between healthy human individuals. Using immunoSEQ multiplex PCR, the repertoire was profiled, and TCRdb retains in-frame clones only, with some absent. The top ten hold 0.36% of the sample, which has roughly 1.4 million clones, approximately 98.5% seen once. Sample: naive CD4+ T cells sorted from blood. Specified subset: CD45RA+ positively selected. These TCRs come from a man aged 30 to 39 in good health.

This chain connects TRBV14 to TRBJ2-1, with 11 bases matching TRBD2. V dropped 4 bases and J dropped 8; count of bases not matched to a gene: 7. This CDR3 comprises 15 residues. Germline CDR1 is SGHDN and CDR2 is FVKESK. In DNA, the CDR3 is TGTGCCAGCAGCCCCCTCCCGGGACTAGCGGATGAGCAGTTCTTC. This codes for CASSPLPGLADEQFF.

The chain is built from TRBV6-5 and TRBJ2-1, with TRBD2 matching over 13 bases. The junction had 5 bases not matched to a gene; V was cut back by 6 bases and J by 9 bases. Germline V lookup: CDR1 MNHEY, CDR2 SVGAGI. This CDR3 has 14 residues. As DNA, the CDR3 is TGTGCCAGCAGCCGACTAGCGGGAGGCGGTGAGCAGTTCTTC. This translates into CASSRLAGGGEQFF.

V is TRBV5-6 and J is TRBJ2-5; the D gene is possibly TRBD1 (5 bases). This CDR3 has 17 residues. V was clipped by 2 bases and J by 4 bases, with 21 bases between them. Looked up from germline, CDR1 is SGHDT and CDR2 is YYEEEE. In DNA form, the CDR3 reads TGTGCCAGCAGCTTAATGGCCGCAACCGAAAGGGGAGAGACCCAGTACTTC. Protein product: CASSLMAATERGETQYF.

A remark on this clone: Additional DNA sequences in this sample encode the identical CDR3. The chain couples TRBV7-8 to TRBJ1-1; D gene ambiguous. CDR1 and CDR2 from the germline V gene are SGHVS and FQNEAQ. CDR3 size: 13 residues. V lost 0 bases, J lost 3 bases, and 5 bases lay in between. The CDR3 here is CASSLALDTEAFF. CDR3 bases: TGTGCCAGCAGCTTAGCTCTTGACACTGAAGCTTTCTTT.

The chain carries TRBV30 and TRBJ1-3; D is unclear. Trimming removed 5 bases at V and 4 bases at J, with 12 bases between. The CDR3 spans 13 residues. The germline CDR1 and CDR2 sequences are GTSNPN and SVGIG (reference sequence). Written as DNA, the CDR3 is TGTGCCTGGGAATCCCGCGCAGGAAACACCATATATTTT. Translation gives CAWESRAGNTIYF.